Listed below are T cell receptor beta chains from one sample, sequenced in a study of T cell responses to AZD1222 COVID-19 vaccine. Generated by immunoSEQ multiplex PCR, the TCRdb table keeps only in-frame clones and is missing some. The table has 130,000 to 150,000 clones, 82% seen once; the top ten hold approximately 4%. The sample in question was peripheral blood, obtained on day 0 of MenACWY control vaccination. These receptors originate from an adult in good health. CDR3s include the opening cysteine and the closing phenylalanine or tryptophan. The D gene is left open where the match is weak. The size entry is marked missing in some rows and otherwise reads once, few, many or a size class.

TRBV15,NA,NA,TRBJ2-1,CATSSYNEQFF,TGTGCCACCAGCTCTTACAATGAGCAGTTCTTC
TRBV7-9,NA,once,TRBJ2-7,CASSFRELDEQYF,TGTGCCAGCAGCTTCAGGGAGCTGGACGAGCAGTACTTC
TRBV28,NA,NA,TRBJ1-2,CASSSWSGYTF,TGTGCCAGCAGTTCCTGGTCCGGCTACACCTTC
TRBV12-3/TRBV12-4,NA,NA,TRBJ1-6,CASSYGGSPLHF,TGTGCCAGCAGTTACGGGGGTTCACCCCTCCACTTT
TRBV28,TRBD1,once,TRBJ2-7,CASSPLGQPSTYEQYF,TGTGCCAGCAGTCCCCTGGGACAGCCTTCGACCTACGAGCAGTACTTC
TRBV11-1,NA,once,TRBJ1-6,CASSAGAAGGIALHF,TGTGCCAGCAGCGCGGGAGCAGCGGGGGGTATTGCCCTCCACTTT
TRBV6-6,TRBD1,many,TRBJ1-5,CASSRSPTGQASVGNQPQHF,TGTGCCAGCAGTCGATCCCCCACGGGACAGGCTTCGGTTGGCAATCAGCCCCAGCATTTT
TRBV2,NA,NA,TRBJ1-5,CASSGPGGGQPQHF,TGTGCCAGCAGTGGGCCTGGAGGGGGGCAGCCCCAGCATTTT
TRBV11-2,NA,NA,TRBJ1-4,CASSPSGVEEKLFF,TGTGCCAGCAGCCCCTCGGGGGTGGAGGAAAAACTGTTTTTT
TRBV5-1,TRBD1,NA,TRBJ2-5,CASSHSTGVETQYF,TGCGCCAGCAGCCATTCTACAGGGGTGGAGACCCAGTACTTC
TRBV18,TRBD1,NA,TRBJ1-5,CASSLSQGDNQPQHF,TGTGCCAGCTCACTCTCCCAGGGGGACAATCAGCCCCAGCATTTT
TRBV25-1,NA,NA,TRBJ1-2,CASREGSGGYTF,TGTGCCAGCAGGGAGGGCTCGGGTGGCTACACCTTC
TRBV11-2,NA,NA,TRBJ2-5,CASSLGAGYQETQYF,TGTGCCAGCAGCTTGGGGGCAGGGTACCAAGAGACCCAGTACTTC
TRBV19,NA,NA,TRBJ2-3,CASSGAGSTDTQYF,TGTGCCAGTAGTGGCGCAGGGAGCACAGATACGCAGTATTTT
TRBV9,NA,NA,TRBJ1-2,CASSVGGAVDYGYTF,TGTGCCAGCAGCGTAGGGGGGGCGGTAGACTATGGCTACACCTTC
TRBV5-4,TRBD1,once,TRBJ2-2,CASSWPGTGNTGELFF,TGTGCCAGCAGCTGGCCCGGGACAGGGAACACCGGGGAGCTGTTTTTT
TRBV2,TRBD1,NA,TRBJ1-1,CASNLQGSGNTEAFF,TGTGCCAGCAATCTACAGGGGTCGGGGAACACTGAAGCTTTCTTT
TRBV10-3,TRBD1,NA,TRBJ1-2,CAISELIGTAYGYTF,TGTGCCATCAGTGAGTTAATCGGGACAGCCTATGGCTACACCTTC
TRBV21-1,NA,once,TRBJ2-7,CARVRKNRGRGMYEQYF,TGTGCCAGAGTCCGAAAAAATAGGGGGAGAGGAATGTACGAGCAGTACTTC
TRBV7-6,NA,NA,TRBJ1-3,CASSLAEGRGNTIYF,TGTGCCAGCAGCTTAGCGGAAGGACGGGGAAACACCATATATTTT
TRBV28,NA,NA,TRBJ1-1,CASSPPSLKVRNTEAFF,TGTGCCAGCAGTCCGCCCTCCCTGAAGGTTAGGAACACTGAAGCTTTCTTT
TRBV5-1,TRBD2,NA,TRBJ2-5,CASSSPLATQETQYF,TGCGCCAGCAGCTCCCCACTAGCGACCCAAGAGACCCAGTACTTC
TRBV28,NA,NA,TRBJ1-6,CASSTSGTNSPLHF,TGTGCCAGCAGTACCTCCGGGACCAATTCACCCCTCCACTTT